One sample yielded the 32 T cell receptor beta chains listed below, sequenced in a study of cytomegalovirus exposure and HLA in healthy donors. The PCR contained 60 Vbeta and 13 Jbeta primers. The repertoire was sequenced with immunoSEQ multiplex PCR; TCRdb's copy has only in-frame clones and lacks some. This sample has roughly 110,000 clones; roughly 70% occur once, and the top ten carry approximately 15%. What was sequenced was PBMCs. All receptors come from a woman aged 40 to 49 in good health and CMV-seropositive.

The chain couples TRBV7-9 to TRBJ2-2, with D possibly matching TRBD1 (5 bases). Trimming removed 1 base at V and 7 bases at J, with 13 bases between. CDR3 size: 15 residues. CDR1 and CDR2 (germline): SEHNR, FQNEAQ (reference sequence). The CDR3 protein is CASSLGTLHGGELFF. The DNA of the CDR3 is TGTGCCAGCAGCTTAGGGACACTCCATGGCGGGGAGCTGTTTTTT.

The chain couples TRBV28 to TRBJ2-2; 12 nucleotides match TRBD2. CDR1 MDHEN and CDR2 SYDVKM come from the germline V gene. The CDR3 sequence is 15 residues long. Trimming cost V 5 bases and J 7 bases; bases outside gene matches: 5. The CDR3 here is CASSGGLAGGGELFF. The CDR3 DNA reads TGTGCCAGCAGTGGGGGACTAGCGGGTGGCGGGGAGCTGTTTTTT.

The chain is built from TRBV7-2 and TRBJ2-2; no reliable D call. Germline CDR1 is SGHTA and CDR2 is FQGNSA. CDR3 length: 16 amino acids. V dropped 3 bases and J dropped 1 base, with 12 bases sitting between them. CDR3 nucleotide sequence: TGTGCCAGCAGCTTGCGTGGTGCAGGGAACACCGGGGAGCTGTTTTTT. Its translation is CASSLRGAGNTGELFF.

The chain uses TRBV5-1 and TRBJ2-7; D might be TRBD2 (5 bases). V was pared by 2 bases and J by 4 bases, with 10 bases between. CDR3 length: 13 amino acids. Germline assignment: CDR1 SGHRS and CDR2 YFSETQ. The CDR3 nucleotides are TGCGCCAGCAGCTTACAGAGGGAGTACGAGCAGTACTTC. Protein product: CASSLQREYEQYF. The entire variable domain, with the rest obtained from reference TRBV5-1 and TRBJ2-7, is as follows: KAGVTQTPRYLIKTRGQQVTLSCSPISGHRSVSWYQQTPGQGLQFLFEYFSETQRNKGNFPGRFSGRQFSNSRSEMNVSTLELGDSALYLCASSLQREYEQYFGPGTRLTVT.

This clone was recorded only once. The rearrangement links TRBV6-5 to TRBJ1-1; D gene ambiguous. CDR1 is MNHEY and CDR2 is SVGAGI in the germline V gene. There are 15 residues in the CDR3. Trimming shortened V by 0 bases and J by 1 base, and 9 bases separated the two germline ends. The CDR3 DNA reads TGTGCCAGCAGTTACTCGCAGGCAAGGAACACTGAAGCTTTCTTT. Residues: CASSYSQARNTEAFF.

The chain links TRBV6-1 to TRBJ1-2, with 9 bases matching TRBD1. From germline, CDR1 is MNHNS and CDR2 SASEGT. V was clipped by 4 bases and J by 5 bases; unmatched bases: 11. The CDR3 sequence is 16 residues long. CDR3 sequence reads: CASSGGQGPTGYGYTF. DNA for the CDR3: TGTGCCAGCAGTGGAGGACAGGGGCCGACAGGTTATGGCTACACCTTC.

The chain recombines TRBV6-5 with TRBJ1-4; TRBD1 agrees at 9 bases. J gave up 6 bases and V 1 base, and 0 bases lay outside the gene matches. The length of the CDR3 is 14 residues. CDR1 is MNHEY and CDR2 is SVGAGI in the germline V gene. The CDR3 DNA reads as TGTGCCAGCAGTTACTGGACAGGGGATGAAAAACTGTTTTTT. Translating gives CASSYWTGDEKLFF.

V and J are TRBV4-1 and TRBJ1-5; D is unclear. Germline-derived CDR1 and CDR2 are MGHRA and YSYEKL. The CDR3 is 15 amino acids. Trimming cost V 4 bases and J 5 bases, with 15 bases left between them. In nucleotides, the CDR3 is TGCGCCAGCAGCCTTTACAGATTCCCTGATCAGCCCCAGCATTTT. As protein: CASSLYRFPDQPQHF.

The chain carries TRBV9 and TRBJ1-4; TRBD1 aligns across 8 bases. Germline loops: CDR1 SGDLS, CDR2 YYNGEE. CDR3 length: 16 amino acids. Trimming took 5 bases from V and 4 from J; bases not matched to a gene: 10. The DNA of the CDR3 is TGTGCCAGCAGTGCAGGGGGCGGAATAAGTAATGAAAAACTGTTTTTT. Its protein is CASSAGGGISNEKLFF. The whole variable domain, filled in from reference TRBV9 and TRBJ1-4, reads DSGVTQTPKHLITATGQRVTLRCSPRSGDLSVYWYQQSLDQGLQFLIQYYNGEERAKGNILERFSAQQFPDLHSELNLSSLELGDSALYFCASSAGGGISNEKLFFGSGTQLSVL.

The chain employs TRBV7-9 and TRBJ1-1, with D perhaps TRBD1 (5 bases). Per germline, CDR1 SEHNR and CDR2 FQNEAQ (reference sequence). Trimming removed 1 base at V and 0 bases at J, with 9 bases between. The CDR3 runs 15 residues. The DNA for the CDR3 is TGTGCCAGCAGCTTAGTGGCAGGGATGAACACTGAAGCTTTCTTT. Translating it yields CASSLVAGMNTEAFF. The full variable domain, rest sourced from reference TRBV7-9 and TRBJ1-1, is DTGVSQNPRHKITKRGQNVTFRCDPISEHNRLYWYRQTLGQGPEFLTYFQNEAQLEKSRLLSDRFSAERPKGSFSTLEIQRTEQGDSAMYLCASSLVAGMNTEAFFGQGTRLTVV.

The rearrangement joins TRBV5-6 to TRBJ1-5, with TRBD1 matching 11 bases. This CDR3 has 19 amino acids. The V segment lost 1 base and the J segment 10 bases; nucleotides outside the gene matches: 19. Germline CDR1 reads SGHDT; CDR2 reads YYEEEE. CDR3 region: CASSLSRGPGTGGVGPQHF. CDR3 bases: TGTGCCAGCAGCTTGTCGAGGGGACCCGGGACAGGGGGAGTGGGTCCCCAGCATTTT.

The chain joins TRBV5-1 to TRBJ2-7; 7 nucleotides align to TRBD1. The germline V gene encodes CDR1 SGHRS and CDR2 YFSETQ. This CDR3 region has 13 residues. Trimming removed 4 bases from V and 0 bases from J; junction bases left unmatched: 1. As DNA, the CDR3 is TGCGCCAGCAGCCGACAGGGCTCCTACGAGCAGTACTTC. This sequence encodes CASSRQGSYEQYF.

The CDR3 nucleotides are TGTGCCAGCAGCCAAGATACGAACAGAAACTATGGCTACACCTTC. It yields the protein CASSQDTNRNYGYTF. The chain joins TRBV14 to TRBJ1-2, with no clear D. The V end was cut by 0 bases, the J end by 2 bases, with 10 bases between. The germline V gene encodes CDR1 SGHDN and CDR2 FVKESK. The CDR3 loop spans 15 amino acids.

This clone was seen a handful of times. The chain employs TRBV6-5 and TRBJ1-2, with 7 bases identical to TRBD1. The V and J ends lost 4 bases and 6 bases, in that order; junction bases with no gene match: 2. CDR3 length: 12 residues. Germline V CDR1 and CDR2: MNHEY, SVGAGI. CDR3 amino acids: CASSSTGNGYTF. CDR3 nucleotide sequence: TGTGCCAGCAGTTCGACAGGGAATGGCTACACCTTC.

The J gene is TRBJ2-5, the V gene TRBV6-1; tentative D call: TRBD1 (7 bases). This CDR3 region has 15 residues. Germline lookup yields CDR1 MNHNS and CDR2 SASEGT. Deletions cut 2 bases from V and 5 bases from J, with 15 bases between. CDR3 DNA sequence: TGTGCCAGCAGTGAATCAGGGGGGATTCGGGAGACCCAGTACTTC. It codes for CASSESGGIRETQYF.

The chain joins TRBV29-1 to TRBJ2-5; D not resolved. V was shortened by 6 bases and J by 3 bases, with 11 bases between the two germline ends. Germline V gene sequence: CDR1 SQVTM, CDR2 ANQGSEA. The CDR3 contains 12 residues. Here the CDR3 reads CSVTSSKETQYF. As DNA, the CDR3 is TGCAGCGTGACATCCTCCAAAGAGACCCAGTACTTC.

The gene calls are TRBV5-4 and TRBJ2-1; 13 bases agree with TRBD2. V dropped 3 bases and J dropped 7; count of bases not matched to a gene: 10. The length of the CDR3 is 17 residues. Germline CDR1 SGHNT, CDR2 YYREEE (reference sequence). CDR3 sequence reads: CASSWAPGLAGTNEQFF. CDR3 coding DNA: TGTGCCAGCAGCTGGGCACCGGGACTAGCGGGGACTAATGAGCAGTTCTTC.

The V call is TRBV6-6, the J call TRBJ1-1; 9 bases are a match to TRBD1. The CDR3 consists of 16 residues. Germline V gives CDR1 MNHNY, CDR2 SVGAGI (reference sequence). V was pared by 5 bases and J by 5 bases, with 12 bases of the junction left unmatched. CDR3 loop: CASSTGQGQGKTEAFF. The CDR3 bases are TGTGCCAGCAGTACCGGACAGGGGCAGGGAAAGACTGAAGCTTTCTTT.

Regarding this clone: Mismatch with germline at one junction end may stem from a read error. The chain uses TRBV6-1 and TRBJ1-4; 9 bases agree with TRBD1. CDR1 is MNHNS, CDR2 SASEGT, per germline. CDR3 size: 12 residues. CDR3 nucleotides: TGTGCCAGCAGTGACCGGGACAGGGCCAAAAGTTTT. Protein: CASSDRDRAKSF.

In this sample, this clone turned up a few times. The chain recombines TRBV5-4 with TRBJ1-2; D is unresolved. With 2 bases removed from V and 2 bases from J, the gap between germline ends came to 10 bases. The germline V gene has CDR1 SGHNT and CDR2 YYREEE (reference sequence). The CDR3 extends over 14 amino acids. CDR3 coding DNA: TGTGCCAGCAGCTTTCCGGGAACAAACTATGGCTACACCTTC. Its protein product is CASSFPGTNYGYTF.

This clone was counted between two and nine times. CDR3 coding DNA: TGTGCCAGCAGCTTGTTCGTAGACACTGAAGCTTTCTTT. It specifies CASSLFVDTEAFF. The V call is TRBV5-6, the J call TRBJ1-1, with D unclear. Trimming took 1 base from V and 3 from J, leaving 7 bases between them. The CDR3 is 13 amino acids. Germline CDR1 reads SGHDT; CDR2 reads YYEEEE.

The rearrangement uses TRBV6-1 and TRBJ2-3; 10 bases fit TRBD2. This CDR3 has 14 amino acids. Germline assignment: CDR1 MNHNS and CDR2 SASEGT. The V and J ends lost 10 bases and 4 bases, in that order; junction bases with no gene match: 8. The CDR3 reads CATKSGGAADTQYF. CDR3 in DNA: TGTGCCACCAAGAGCGGGGGGGCCGCAGATACGCAGTATTTT.

The chain carries TRBV5-4 and TRBJ2-7, with D tentatively TRBD2 (7 bases). Germline V gene lookup returns CDR1 SGHNT and CDR2 YYREEE (reference sequence). The germline V and J ends were trimmed by 0 bases and 7 bases, with 14 bases remaining between them. The CDR3 loop spans 14 amino acids. CDR3 sequence: CASSLVGGGAEQYF. The CDR3 region has the DNA TGTGCCAGCAGCTTGGTAGGGGGGGGTGCGGAGCAGTACTTC.

The V call is TRBV19, the J call TRBJ1-5, with 7 positions matching TRBD1. Germline CDR1 reads LNHDA; CDR2 reads SQIVND (reference sequence). This CDR3 comprises 14 residues. With 6 bases clipped from V and 7 bases from J, the junction kept 9 bases outside the gene matches. CDR3 loop: CASRQGQFEQPQHF. Written as DNA, the CDR3 is TGTGCCAGTAGACAGGGACAGTTCGAGCAGCCCCAGCATTTT.

V is TRBV18 and J is TRBJ2-7; TRBD1 matches 10 bases. V lost 4 bases to trimming and J lost 6 bases; unmatched junction nucleotides: 6. CDR3 length: 14 amino acids. Per the germline V gene, CDR1 is KGHSH and CDR2 is LQKENI. Written as DNA, the CDR3 is TGTGCCAGCTCACAGGAGACAGGGGGCGGCGAGCAGTACTTC. This gives the protein CASSQETGGGEQYF.

The V gene is TRBV7-2, the J gene TRBJ2-1, with 10 bases lining up with TRBD2. Looked up from germline, CDR1 is SGHTA and CDR2 is FQGNSA. This CDR3 has 15 residues. J was trimmed by 8 bases and V by 0 bases; bases with no gene match: 4. The CDR3 region has the DNA TGTGCCAGCAGCTTAGCTAGCGGGGGGATGTATGAGCAGTTCTTC. Its protein product is CASSLASGGMYEQFF. The complete variable domain, with remaining parts taken from reference TRBV7-2 and TRBJ2-1, reads GAGVSQSPSNKVTEKGKDVELRCDPISGHTALYWYRQSLGQGLEFLIYFQGNSAPDKSGLPSDRFSAERTGGSVSTLTIQRTQQEDSAVYLCASSLASGGMYEQFFGPGTRLTVL.

The rearrangement uses TRBV7-2 and TRBJ1-2; 9 bases are shared with TRBD1. Germline V gene sequence: CDR1 SGHTA, CDR2 FQGNSA. The V segment lost 4 bases and the J segment 3 bases; nucleotides outside the gene matches: 3. The CDR3 has 14 amino acids. CDR3 protein: CASSSTGGYYGYTF. The CDR3 nucleotides read TGTGCCAGCAGCTCGACAGGGGGGTACTATGGCTACACCTTC.

This clone appeared a few times. The chain is built from TRBV30 and TRBJ1-4; D remains ambiguous. V gave up 5 bases and J gave up 8 bases, with 18 bases separating them. CDR1 and CDR2 (germline): GTSNPN, SVGIG (reference sequence). This CDR3 has 14 amino acids. CDR3 sequence (DNA): TGTGCCTGGGGCACCGGGTCCGGAGGAGAAAAACTGTTTTTT. Its translation is CAWGTGSGGEKLFF.

Comments on this clone: The same CDR3 also results from other DNA sequences found in this sample. V gene TRBV30 combines with J gene TRBJ1-5; weak D call: TRBD1 (5 bases). Germline V gene lookup returns CDR1 GTSNPN and CDR2 SVGIG (reference sequence). This CDR3 is built from 13 residues. Trimming stripped 2 bases from V and 5 bases from J, with 10 bases between. The CDR3 DNA reads as TGTGCCTGGAGTTCCGGGGGGGATCAGCCCCAGCATTTT. This sequence encodes CAWSSGGDQPQHF.

This sequence joins TRBV25-1 and TRBJ1-4; D is undetermined. The germline V gene has CDR1 MGHDK and CDR2 SYGVNS. This CDR3 spans 13 amino acids. Trimming pared 6 bases from V and 7 bases from J, leaving 12 bases between. The CDR3 nucleotides are TGTGCCAGCAGAATCCCATTCGGTGAAAAACTGTTTTTT. Translated, it gives CASRIPFGEKLFF.

Concerning this clone itself: Other DNA sequences in this specimen translate into the identical CDR3. The chain uses TRBV11-2 and TRBJ2-2; 8 bases agree with TRBD2. Germline loops: CDR1 SGHAT, CDR2 FQNNGV. With V trimmed by 1 base and J by 8 bases, 0 bases remained unmatched. This CDR3 is built from 13 residues. The CDR3 is CASSLGLAGELFF. The CDR3 DNA follows: TGTGCCAGCAGCTTAGGACTAGCGGGGGAGCTGTTTTTT. The full variable domain, in which reference TRBV11-2 and TRBJ2-2 provide the parts outside the CDR3, is EAGVAQSPRYKIIEKRQSVAFWCNPISGHATLYWYQQILGQGPKLLIQFQNNGVVDDSQLPKDRFSAERLKGVDSTLKIQPAKLEDSAVYLCASSLGLAGELFFGEGSRLTVL.

About this clone: Other DNA sequences in the sample encode the same CDR3. The V and J genes are TRBV18 and TRBJ2-7; D is perhaps TRBD1 (6 bases). Trimming took 1 base from V and 0 from J, leaving 10 bases between them. The CDR3 runs to 15 residues. Germline V gene sequence: CDR1 KGHSH, CDR2 LQKENI. CDR3 DNA sequence: TGTGCCAGCTCACCACGAACAGGGAGCTCCTACGAGCAGTACTTC. This gives the protein CASSPRTGSSYEQYF. Filled out from reference TRBV18 and TRBJ2-7, the complete variable domain reads NAGVMQNPRHLVRRRGQEARLRCSPMKGHSHVYWYRQLPEEGLKFMVYLQKENIIDESGMPKERFSAEFPKEGPSILRIQQVVRGDSAAYFCASSPRTGSSYEQYFGPGTRLTVT.